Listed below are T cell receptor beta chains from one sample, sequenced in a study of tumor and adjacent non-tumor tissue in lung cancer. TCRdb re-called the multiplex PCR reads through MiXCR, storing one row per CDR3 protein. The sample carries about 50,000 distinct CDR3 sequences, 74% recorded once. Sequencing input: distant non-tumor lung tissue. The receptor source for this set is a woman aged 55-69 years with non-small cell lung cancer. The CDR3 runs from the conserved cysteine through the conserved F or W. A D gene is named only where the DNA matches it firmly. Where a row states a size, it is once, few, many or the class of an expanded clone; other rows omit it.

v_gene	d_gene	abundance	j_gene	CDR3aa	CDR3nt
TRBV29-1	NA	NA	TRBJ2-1	CSIGHRASEQFF	TGCAGCATTGGCCACAGGGCGAGTGAGCAATTCTTC
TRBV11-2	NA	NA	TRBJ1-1	CASSLDPAPGPDAFF	TGTGCCAGCAGCTTAGATCCGGCGCCAGGGCCTGATGCTTTCTTT
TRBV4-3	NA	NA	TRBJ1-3	CASSQDMQGRNNIYF	TGCGCCAGCAGCCAAGATATGCAGGGTCGAAACAACATATATTTT
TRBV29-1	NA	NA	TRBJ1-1	CSVLEGGVDTEVFF	TGCAGCGTTCTGGAGGGGGGGGTCGACACTGAAGTTTTCTTT
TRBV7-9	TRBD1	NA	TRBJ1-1	CASNFYRGRNTEAFF	TGTGCCAGCAACTTTTACAGGGGTCGGAACACTGAAGCTTTCTTT
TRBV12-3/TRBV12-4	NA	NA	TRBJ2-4	CASSLITELAKNIQHF	TGTGCCAGCAGTTTAATCACCGAACTAGCCAAAAACATTCAGCACTTC
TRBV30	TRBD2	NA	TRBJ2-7	CAWTKGLAGLYKQYF	TGTGCCTGGACCAAGGGACTAGCGGGACTTTACAAGCAGTACTTC
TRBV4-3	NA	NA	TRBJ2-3	CASSQGHGVTGTQYF	TGCGCCAGCAGCCAGGGACATGGGGTAACAGGTACGCAATATTTT
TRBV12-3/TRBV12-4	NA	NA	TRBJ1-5	CACRQGLGNQPQHF	TGTGCCTGCAGGCAGGGCTTGGGCAATCAGCCCCAGCATTTT
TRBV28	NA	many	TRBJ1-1	CASSFSARAEAFF	TGTGCCAGCAGTTTCTCTGCACGGGCTGAAGCTTTCTTT
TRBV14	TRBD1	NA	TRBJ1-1	CPSRRDRVEAFF	TGTCCCAGCAGGCGTGACAGGGTGGAAGCTTTCTTT
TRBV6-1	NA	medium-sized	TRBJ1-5	CASRSNRDGQPQHF	TGTGCCAGCAGAAGCAACAGGGACGGTCAGCCCCAGCATTTT
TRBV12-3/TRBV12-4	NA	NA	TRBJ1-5	CGNILSGSGVNQPQHF	TGTGGCAACATTCTGTCGGGGAGCGGGGTTAATCAGCCCCAGCATTTT
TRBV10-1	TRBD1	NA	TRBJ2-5	CASTGQGGETQYF	TGCGCCAGCACGGGACAGGGTGGGGAGACACAGTACTTC
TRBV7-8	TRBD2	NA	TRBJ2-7	CVSSLVSGSNEQYF	TGCGTCAGCAGCTTAGTTAGCGGGAGTAACGAGCAGTACTTC
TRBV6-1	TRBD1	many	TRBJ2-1	CASSGTGTGDYNEQFF	TGTGCCAGCAGTGGAACCGGGACAGGGGACTACAATGAGCAGTTCTTC
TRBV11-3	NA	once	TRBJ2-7	CASSLDRGIYEQYF	TGTGCCAGCAGCTTAGATAGGGGAATCTACGAGCAGTATTTC
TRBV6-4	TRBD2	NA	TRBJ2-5	CASRSGLADQEIQYF	TGTGCCAGCAGATCGGGACTAGCGGACCAAGAGATCCAGTACTTC
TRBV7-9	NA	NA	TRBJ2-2	CTSSLGQANTRELFF	TGTACCAGCAGCTTAGGGCAGGCGAACACCCGGGAGCTGTTTTTT
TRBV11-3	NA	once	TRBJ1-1	CANSLKGDLTEAFF	TGTGCCAACAGCTTAAAAGGGGATCTGACTGAAGCCTTCTTT
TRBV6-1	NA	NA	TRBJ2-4	CASGDPGQSAKNIQYF	TGTGCCAGCGGTGACCCAGGACAGTCAGCCAAAAACATTCAGTACTTC
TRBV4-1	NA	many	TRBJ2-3	CASSQETQDTQYF	TGCGCCAGCAGCCAAGAAACACAAGATACGCAGTATTTT
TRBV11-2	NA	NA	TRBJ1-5	CASSPTEIDQPQHF	TGTGCCAGTAGCCCGACAGAGATTGATCAGCCCCAGCATTTT
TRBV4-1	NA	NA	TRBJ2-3	CASSRGQNRDTQYF	TGCGCCAGCAGCCGAGGTCAGAACAGAGATACGCAGTATTTT
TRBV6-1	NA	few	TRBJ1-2	CASSRTGFFNYGYTF	TGTGCCAGCAGTCGAACAGGGTTTTTCAACTATGGCTATACCTTC
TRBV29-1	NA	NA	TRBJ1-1	CSVSRDLNTEAFF	TGCAGCGTTAGTAGGGACCTGAACACTGAAGCTTTCTTT
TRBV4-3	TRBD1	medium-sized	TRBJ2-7	CASSQARTGTEQYF	TGCGCCAGCAGCCAAGCGAGGACAGGGACGGAGCAGTACTTC
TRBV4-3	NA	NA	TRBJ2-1	CASSQRTDLAGDEQFF	TGCGCCAGCAGCCAAAGAACGGATCTAGCTGGGGATGAGCAGTTCTTC
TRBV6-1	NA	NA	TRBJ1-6	CASISDSQYNSPFHF	TGTGCCAGCATCTCTGACAGCCAGTATAATTCACCTTTCCACTTT
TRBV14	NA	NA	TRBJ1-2	CASSQARGGSGVGYTF	TGTGCCAGCAGCCAAGCCAGGGGAGGCTCGGGTGTCGGCTACACCTTC
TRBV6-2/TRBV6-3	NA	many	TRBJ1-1	CASNSNPNTEAFF	TGTGCCAGCAACAGTAATCCGAACACTGAAGCTTTCTTT
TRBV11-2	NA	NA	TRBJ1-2	CSSSLGSGVYTF	TGTAGCAGCAGCTTAGGTTCGGGGGTCTACACCTTC
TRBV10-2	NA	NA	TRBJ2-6	CASSHTSSGANVLTF	TGCGCCAGTAGTCACACCTCCTCTGGGGCCAACGTCCTGACTTTC
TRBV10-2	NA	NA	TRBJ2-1	CAGSEMLGNEQFF	TGCGCCGGCAGTGAGATGCTCGGCAATGAGCAGTTCTTC
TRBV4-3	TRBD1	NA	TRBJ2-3	CADSQGQGVTDTQYF	TGCGCCGACAGCCAGGGACAGGGGGTAACGGATACGCAGTATTTT
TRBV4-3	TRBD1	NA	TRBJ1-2	CANSRRTGNGYTF	TGCGCCAACAGCCGAAGGACAGGGAATGGCTACACCTTC
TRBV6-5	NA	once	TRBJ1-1	CAGSYSAGPMNTEGFF	TGTGCCGGCAGTTACTCGGCCGGACCCATGAACACTGAAGGTTTCTTT
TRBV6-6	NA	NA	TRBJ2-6	CASSYGSGANFPTF	TGTGCCAGCAGTTATGGTTCTGGGGCTAACTTCCCGACTTTC
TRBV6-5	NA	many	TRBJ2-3	CASSYMASTDTQYF	TGTGCCAGCAGTTACATGGCCAGCACAGATACGCAGTATTTT